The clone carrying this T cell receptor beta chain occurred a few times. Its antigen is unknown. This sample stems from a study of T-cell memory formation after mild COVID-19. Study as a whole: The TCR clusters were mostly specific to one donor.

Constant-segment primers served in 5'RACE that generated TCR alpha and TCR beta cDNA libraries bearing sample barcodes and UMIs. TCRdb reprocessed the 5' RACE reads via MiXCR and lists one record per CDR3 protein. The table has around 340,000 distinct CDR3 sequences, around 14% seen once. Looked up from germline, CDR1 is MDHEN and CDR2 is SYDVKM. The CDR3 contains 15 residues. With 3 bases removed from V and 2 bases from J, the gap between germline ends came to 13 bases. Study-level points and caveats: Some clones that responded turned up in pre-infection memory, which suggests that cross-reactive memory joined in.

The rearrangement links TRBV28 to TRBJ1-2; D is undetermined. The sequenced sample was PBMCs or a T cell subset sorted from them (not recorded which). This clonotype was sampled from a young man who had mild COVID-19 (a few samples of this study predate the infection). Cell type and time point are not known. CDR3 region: CASSFGRTYNYGYTF. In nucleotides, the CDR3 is TGTGCCAGCAGTTTCGGGCGAACCTACAACTATGGCTACACCTTC.